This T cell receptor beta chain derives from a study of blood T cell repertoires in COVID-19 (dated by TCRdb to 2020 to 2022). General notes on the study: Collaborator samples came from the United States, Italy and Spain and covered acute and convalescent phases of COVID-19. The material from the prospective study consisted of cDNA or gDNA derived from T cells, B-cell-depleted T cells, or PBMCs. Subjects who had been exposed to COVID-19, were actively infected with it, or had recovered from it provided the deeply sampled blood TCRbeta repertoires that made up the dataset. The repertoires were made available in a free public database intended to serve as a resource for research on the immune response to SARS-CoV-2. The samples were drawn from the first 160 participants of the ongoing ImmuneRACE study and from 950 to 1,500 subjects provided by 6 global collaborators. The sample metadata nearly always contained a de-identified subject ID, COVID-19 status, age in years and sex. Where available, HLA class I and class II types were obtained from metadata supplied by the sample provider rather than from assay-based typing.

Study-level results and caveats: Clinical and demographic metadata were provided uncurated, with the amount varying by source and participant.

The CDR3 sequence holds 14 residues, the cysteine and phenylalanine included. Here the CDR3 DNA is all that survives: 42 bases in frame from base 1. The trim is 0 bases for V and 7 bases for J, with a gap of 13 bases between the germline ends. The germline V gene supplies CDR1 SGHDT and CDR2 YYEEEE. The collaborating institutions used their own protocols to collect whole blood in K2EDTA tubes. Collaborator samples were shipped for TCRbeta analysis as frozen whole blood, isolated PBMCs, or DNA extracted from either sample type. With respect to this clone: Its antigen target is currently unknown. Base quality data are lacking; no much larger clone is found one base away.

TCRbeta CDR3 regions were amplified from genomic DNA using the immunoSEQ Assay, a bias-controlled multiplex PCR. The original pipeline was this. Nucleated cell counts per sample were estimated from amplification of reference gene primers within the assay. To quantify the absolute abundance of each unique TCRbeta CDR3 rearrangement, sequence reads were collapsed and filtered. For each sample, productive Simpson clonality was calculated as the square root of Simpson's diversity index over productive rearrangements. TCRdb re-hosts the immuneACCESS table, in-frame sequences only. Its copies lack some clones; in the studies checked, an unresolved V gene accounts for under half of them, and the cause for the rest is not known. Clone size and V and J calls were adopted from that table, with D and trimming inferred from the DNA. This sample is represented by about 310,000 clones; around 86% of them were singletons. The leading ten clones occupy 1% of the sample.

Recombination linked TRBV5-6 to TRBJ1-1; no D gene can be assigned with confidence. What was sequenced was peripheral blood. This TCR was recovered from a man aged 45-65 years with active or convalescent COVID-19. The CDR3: CASSLANLNGEAFF. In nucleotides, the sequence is TGTGCCAGCAGCTTGGCCAATTTGAACGGTGAAGCTTTCTTT.